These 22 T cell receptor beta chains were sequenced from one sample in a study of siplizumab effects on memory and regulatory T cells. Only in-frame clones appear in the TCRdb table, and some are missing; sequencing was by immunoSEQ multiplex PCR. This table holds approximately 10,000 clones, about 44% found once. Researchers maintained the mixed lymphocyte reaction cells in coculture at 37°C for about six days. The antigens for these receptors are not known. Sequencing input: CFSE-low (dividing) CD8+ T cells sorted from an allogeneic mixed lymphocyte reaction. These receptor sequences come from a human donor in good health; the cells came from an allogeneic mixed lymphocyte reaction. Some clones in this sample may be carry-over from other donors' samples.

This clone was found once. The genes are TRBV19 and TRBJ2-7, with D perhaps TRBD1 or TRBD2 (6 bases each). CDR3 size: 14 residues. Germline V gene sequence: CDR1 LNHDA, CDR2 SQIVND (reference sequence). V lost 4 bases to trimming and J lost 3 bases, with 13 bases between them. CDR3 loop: CASSRGGQLYEQYF. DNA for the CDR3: TGTGCCAGTAGTAGAGGGGGGCAGCTCTACGAGCAGTACTTC.

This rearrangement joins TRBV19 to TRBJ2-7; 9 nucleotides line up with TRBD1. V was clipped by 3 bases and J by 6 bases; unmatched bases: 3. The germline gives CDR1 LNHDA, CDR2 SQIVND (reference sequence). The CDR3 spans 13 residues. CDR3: CASSIGTGTEQYF. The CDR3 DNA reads TGTGCCAGTAGTATCGGGACAGGGACCGAGCAGTACTTC.

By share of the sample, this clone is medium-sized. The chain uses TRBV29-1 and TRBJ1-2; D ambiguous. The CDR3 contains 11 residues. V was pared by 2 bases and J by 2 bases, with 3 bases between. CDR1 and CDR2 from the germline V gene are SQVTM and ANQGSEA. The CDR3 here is CSVEHNYGYTF. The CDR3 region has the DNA TGCAGCGTTGAACACAACTATGGCTACACCTTC. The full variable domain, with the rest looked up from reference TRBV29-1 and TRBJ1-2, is SAVISQKPSRDICQRGTSLTIQCQVDSQVTMMFWYRQQPGQSLTLIATANQGSEATYESGFVIDKFPISRPNLTFSTLTVSNMSPEDSSIYLCSVEHNYGYTFGSGTRLTVV.

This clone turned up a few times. CDR3 in amino acids: CASSFLAGAEFDEQFF. CDR3 coding DNA: TGTGCCAGCAGTTTCCTGGCGGGGGCTGAATTCGATGAGCAGTTCTTC. This chain joins TRBV27 and TRBJ2-1, with D maybe TRBD2 (7 bases). The CDR3 is 16 amino acids. Trimming removed 3 bases at V and 8 bases at J, with 20 bases between. The germline CDR1 and CDR2 sequences are MNHEY and SMNVEV (reference sequence).

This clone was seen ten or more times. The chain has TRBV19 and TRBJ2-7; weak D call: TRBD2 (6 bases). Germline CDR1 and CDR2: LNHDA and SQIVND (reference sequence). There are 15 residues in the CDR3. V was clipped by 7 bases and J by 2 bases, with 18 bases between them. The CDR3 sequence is CASTPGPSVTYEQYF. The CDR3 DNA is TGTGCCAGTACCCCTGGGCCTAGCGTAACCTACGAGCAGTACTTC.

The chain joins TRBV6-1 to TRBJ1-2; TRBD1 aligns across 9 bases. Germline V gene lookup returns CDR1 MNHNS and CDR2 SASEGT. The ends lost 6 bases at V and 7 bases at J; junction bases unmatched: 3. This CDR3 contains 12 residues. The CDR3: CASSGTGFGYTF. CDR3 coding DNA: TGTGCCAGCAGCGGGACAGGGTTTGGCTACACCTTC.

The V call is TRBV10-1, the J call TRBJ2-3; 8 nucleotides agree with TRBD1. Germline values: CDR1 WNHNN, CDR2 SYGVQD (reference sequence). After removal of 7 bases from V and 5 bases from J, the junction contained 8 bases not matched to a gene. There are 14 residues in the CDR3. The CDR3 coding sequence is TGCGCCAGCATGGAGGACAGGGTCGGAGATACGCAGTATTTT. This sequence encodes CASMEDRVGDTQYF.

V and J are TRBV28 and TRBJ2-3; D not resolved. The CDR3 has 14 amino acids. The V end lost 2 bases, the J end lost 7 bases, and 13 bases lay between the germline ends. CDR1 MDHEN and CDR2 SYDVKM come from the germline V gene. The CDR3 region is CASSLLSNYNTQYF. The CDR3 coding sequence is TGTGCCAGCAGTTTACTTAGTAATTATAATACGCAGTATTTT.

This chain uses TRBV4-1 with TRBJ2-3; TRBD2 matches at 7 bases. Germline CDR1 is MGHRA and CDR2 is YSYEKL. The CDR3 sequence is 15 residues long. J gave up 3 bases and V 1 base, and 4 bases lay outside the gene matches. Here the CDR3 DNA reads TGCGCCAGCAGCCAAGTTGCGGGAGTAACAGATACGCAGTATTTT. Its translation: CASSQVAGVTDTQYF.

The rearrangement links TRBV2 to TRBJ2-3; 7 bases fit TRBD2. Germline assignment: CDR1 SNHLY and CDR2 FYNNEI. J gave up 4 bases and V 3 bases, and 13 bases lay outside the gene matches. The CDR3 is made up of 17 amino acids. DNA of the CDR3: TGTGCCAGCAGTGACGAAAGTAGCGGGCCACTCGCAGATACGCAGTATTTT. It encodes CASSDESSGPLADTQYF.

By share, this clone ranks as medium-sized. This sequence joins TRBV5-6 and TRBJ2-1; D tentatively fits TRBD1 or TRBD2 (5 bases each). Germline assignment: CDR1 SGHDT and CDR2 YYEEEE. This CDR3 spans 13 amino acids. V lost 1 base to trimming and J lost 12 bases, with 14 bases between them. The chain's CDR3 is CASSLWQGRTQFF. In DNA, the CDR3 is TGTGCCAGCAGCTTGTGGCAGGGACGAACGCAGTTCTTC.

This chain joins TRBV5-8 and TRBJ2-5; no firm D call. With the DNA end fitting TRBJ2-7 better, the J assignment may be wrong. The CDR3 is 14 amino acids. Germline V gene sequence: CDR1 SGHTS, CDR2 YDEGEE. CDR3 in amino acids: CASSPSLGSYEQYF. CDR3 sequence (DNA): TGTGCCAGCAGCCCGAGCTTAGGATCCTACGAGCAGTACTTC.

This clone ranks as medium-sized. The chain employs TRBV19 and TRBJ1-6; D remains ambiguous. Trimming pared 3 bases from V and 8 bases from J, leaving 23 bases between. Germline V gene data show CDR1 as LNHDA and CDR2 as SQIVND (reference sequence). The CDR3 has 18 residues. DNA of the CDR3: TGTGCCAGTAGTATGCAGGATGTATGGGGTGGAGGGTATTCACCCCTCCACTTT. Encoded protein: CASSMQDVWGGGYSPLHF.

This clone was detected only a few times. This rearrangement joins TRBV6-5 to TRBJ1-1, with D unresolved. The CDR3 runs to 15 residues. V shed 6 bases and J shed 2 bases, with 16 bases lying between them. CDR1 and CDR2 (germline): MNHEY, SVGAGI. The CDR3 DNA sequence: TGTGCCAGCAGATCCCGAGGAGAAATAAACACTGAAGCTTTCTTT. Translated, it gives CASRSRGEINTEAFF.

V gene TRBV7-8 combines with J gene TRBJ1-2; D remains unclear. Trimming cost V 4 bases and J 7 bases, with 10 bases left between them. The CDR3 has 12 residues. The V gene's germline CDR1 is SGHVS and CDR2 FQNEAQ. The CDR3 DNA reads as TGTGCCAGCAGCTCGTATACTGGTGGCTACACCTTC. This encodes CASSSYTGGYTF.

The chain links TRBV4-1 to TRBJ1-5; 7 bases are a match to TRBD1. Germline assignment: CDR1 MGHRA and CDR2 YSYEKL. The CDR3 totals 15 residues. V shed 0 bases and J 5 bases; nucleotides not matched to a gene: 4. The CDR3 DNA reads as TGCGCCAGCAGCCAAGATTGGGACAGTTATCAGCCCCAGCATTTT. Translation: CASSQDWDSYQPQHF.

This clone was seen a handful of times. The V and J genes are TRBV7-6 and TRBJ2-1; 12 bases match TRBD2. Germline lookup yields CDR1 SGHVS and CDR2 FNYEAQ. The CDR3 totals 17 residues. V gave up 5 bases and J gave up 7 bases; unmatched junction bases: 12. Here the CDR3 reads CASSPTLPLAGGNEQFF. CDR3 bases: TGTGCCAGCAGCCCCACCCTGCCGCTAGCGGGAGGGAATGAGCAGTTCTTC.

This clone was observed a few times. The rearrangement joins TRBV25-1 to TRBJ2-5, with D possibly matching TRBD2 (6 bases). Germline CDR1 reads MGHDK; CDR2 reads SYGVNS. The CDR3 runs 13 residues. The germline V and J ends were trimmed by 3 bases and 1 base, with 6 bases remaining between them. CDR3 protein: CASSEEGQETQYF. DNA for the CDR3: TGTGCCAGCAGTGAGGAGGGCCAAGAGACCCAGTACTTC.

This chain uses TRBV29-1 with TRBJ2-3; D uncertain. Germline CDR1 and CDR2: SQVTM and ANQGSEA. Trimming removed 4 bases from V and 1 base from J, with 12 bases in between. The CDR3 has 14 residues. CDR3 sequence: CSVGGIRGTDTQYF. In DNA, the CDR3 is TGCAGCGTTGGAGGAATAAGGGGCACAGATACGCAGTATTTT.

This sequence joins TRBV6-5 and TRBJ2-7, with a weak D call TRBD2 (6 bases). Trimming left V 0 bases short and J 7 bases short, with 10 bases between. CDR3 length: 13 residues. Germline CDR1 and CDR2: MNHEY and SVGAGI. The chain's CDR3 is CASSYSGGGEQYF. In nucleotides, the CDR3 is TGTGCCAGCAGTTACTCCGGGGGTGGGGAGCAGTACTTC.

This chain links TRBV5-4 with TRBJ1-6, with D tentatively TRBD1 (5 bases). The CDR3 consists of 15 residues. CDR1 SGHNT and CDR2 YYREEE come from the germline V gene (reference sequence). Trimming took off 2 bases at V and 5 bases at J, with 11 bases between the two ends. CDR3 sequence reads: CASSLGTPDNSPLHF. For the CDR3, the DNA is TGTGCCAGCAGCTTAGGGACCCCAGATAATTCACCCCTCCACTTT.

CDR3 sequence: CASSPWDQNTEAFF. DNA for the CDR3: TGTGCCAGCAGCCCGTGGGACCAAAACACTGAAGCTTTCTTT. The chain couples TRBV7-2 to TRBJ1-1; D might be TRBD1 (5 bases). The CDR3 has 14 residues. V lost 5 bases, J lost 2 bases, and 12 bases lay in between. CDR1 is SGHTA, CDR2 FQGNSA, per germline.